Listed below are T cell receptor beta chains from one sample, sequenced in a study of T-cell memory formation after mild COVID-19. TCRdb ran MiXCR on the 5' RACE reads and lists one entry per CDR3 protein. The table records hundreds of thousands of distinct CDR3 sequences, less than 25% of them present only once. The sequenced material came from PBMCs or a T cell subset sorted from them (not recorded which). These receptors were obtained from an adult woman who had mild COVID-19 (a few samples of this study predate the infection). Cell type and time point are not known. CDR3s include the opening cysteine and the closing phenylalanine or tryptophan. Each record gives: V gene, clone size, D gene, J gene, CDR3 protein, CDR3 DNA. D genes are given only for firm matches. Some rows have no size entry. The others give once, few or many, or a class for an expanded clone.

v_call: TRBV7-2; clone_size: -; d_call: -; j_call: TRBJ2-1; cdr3_aa: CASRWEVGEQFF; cdr3_nt: TGTGCCAGCAGATGGGAGGTTGGCGAGCAGTTCTTC
v_call: TRBV3-1; clone_size: -; d_call: -; j_call: TRBJ2-3; cdr3_aa: CASSQSASASTDTQYF; cdr3_nt: TGTGCCAGCAGCCAGAGTGCGTCAGCTAGCACAGATACGCAGTATTTT
v_call: TRBV21-1; clone_size: -; d_call: -; j_call: TRBJ2-5; cdr3_aa: CASSKARAGGIETQYF; cdr3_nt: TGTGCCAGCAGCAAAGCCAGGGCCGGGGGAATCGAGACCCAGTACTTC
v_call: TRBV6-5; clone_size: -; d_call: TRBD1; j_call: TRBJ2-7; cdr3_aa: CASTYRGSVEQYF; cdr3_nt: TGTGCCAGCACATACAGGGGATCGGTCGAGCAGTACTTC
v_call: TRBV5-5; clone_size: few; d_call: -; j_call: TRBJ2-2; cdr3_aa: CASSIRAGELFF; cdr3_nt: TGTGCCAGCAGCATCAGGGCCGGGGAGCTGTTTTTT
v_call: TRBV12-3/TRBV12-4; clone_size: -; d_call: TRBD1; j_call: TRBJ2-3; cdr3_aa: CASSLGQGAWDTQYF; cdr3_nt: TGTGCCAGCAGTCTCGGACAGGGGGCATGGGATACGCAGTATTTT
v_call: TRBV5-1; clone_size: -; d_call: -; j_call: TRBJ2-4; cdr3_aa: CASSRSGGEENIQYF; cdr3_nt: TGCGCCAGCAGCCGCTCAGGGGGGGAGGAAAACATTCAGTACTTC
v_call: TRBV24-1; clone_size: -; d_call: -; j_call: TRBJ2-5; cdr3_aa: CATSGDRVTLYF; cdr3_nt: TGTGCCACCAGCGGGGATCGGGTTACGCTGTACTTC
v_call: TRBV7-9; clone_size: -; d_call: TRBD1; j_call: TRBJ1-2; cdr3_aa: CASSLDWTGAHYGYTF; cdr3_nt: TGTGCCAGCAGCTTAGACTGGACAGGGGCGCACTATGGCTACACCTTC
v_call: TRBV5-4; clone_size: -; d_call: TRBD2; j_call: TRBJ2-3; cdr3_aa: CASSFRLAGGSNTQYF; cdr3_nt: TGTGCCAGCAGCTTCCGACTAGCGGGAGGATCAAATACGCAGTATTTT
v_call: TRBV7-2; clone_size: many; d_call: -; j_call: TRBJ1-1; cdr3_aa: CASSLASMNTEAFF; cdr3_nt: TGTGCCAGCAGCTTAGCGAGCATGAACACTGAAGCTTTCTTT
v_call: TRBV20-1; clone_size: -; d_call: -; j_call: TRBJ1-6; cdr3_aa: CSARVAWSSYNSPLHF; cdr3_nt: TGCAGTGCTAGAGTGGCCTGGAGCTCCTATAATTCACCCCTCCACTTT
v_call: TRBV28; clone_size: -; d_call: TRBD2; j_call: TRBJ2-3; cdr3_aa: CASSPGLADLVTQYF; cdr3_nt: TGTGCCAGCAGCCCGGGACTAGCGGACCTAGTTACGCAGTATTTT
v_call: TRBV7-3; clone_size: few; d_call: -; j_call: TRBJ1-2; cdr3_aa: CASSLNHEGPYTF; cdr3_nt: TGTGCCAGCAGCTTAAACCATGAGGGTCCCTACACCTTC
v_call: TRBV5-1; clone_size: -; d_call: -; j_call: TRBJ2-1; cdr3_aa: CASSLAARTSYNEQFF; cdr3_nt: TGCGCCAGCAGCTTGGCAGCGAGGACCTCCTACAATGAGCAGTTCTTC
v_call: TRBV7-9; clone_size: -; d_call: -; j_call: TRBJ2-7; cdr3_aa: CASSLPGTDAYEQYF; cdr3_nt: TGTGCCAGCAGCCTGCCGGGGACGGACGCCTACGAGCAGTACTTC
v_call: TRBV4-3; clone_size: -; d_call: -; j_call: TRBJ2-2; cdr3_aa: CASSQERYTGELFF; cdr3_nt: TGCGCCAGCAGCCAAGAACGGTACACCGGGGAGCTGTTTTTT
v_call: TRBV7-9; clone_size: -; d_call: -; j_call: TRBJ2-4; cdr3_aa: CASSLVGLTQNIQYF; cdr3_nt: TGTGCCAGCAGCTTAGTGGGACTGACACAAAACATTCAGTACTTC
v_call: TRBV12-3/TRBV12-4; clone_size: few; d_call: TRBD1; j_call: TRBJ1-2; cdr3_aa: CASSFDRGQYGYTF; cdr3_nt: TGTGCCAGCAGTTTTGACAGGGGGCAATATGGCTACACCTTC
v_call: TRBV2; clone_size: few; d_call: -; j_call: TRBJ2-4; cdr3_aa: CASSEALTEQYF; cdr3_nt: TGTGCCAGCAGTGAAGCGCTTACCGAACAGTACTTC
v_call: TRBV10-2; clone_size: many; d_call: TRBD2; j_call: TRBJ2-3; cdr3_aa: CASRERGGTDTQYF; cdr3_nt: TGCGCCAGCAGAGAGCGGGGGGGCACAGATACGCAGTATTTT
v_call: TRBV11-2; clone_size: -; d_call: TRBD2; j_call: TRBJ2-2; cdr3_aa: CASSPNQPGTSGRAVDTGELFF; cdr3_nt: TGTGCCAGCAGCCCAAATCAACCCGGGACTAGCGGGAGGGCCGTGGATACCGGGGAGCTGTTTTTT
v_call: TRBV7-6; clone_size: -; d_call: -; j_call: TRBJ2-3; cdr3_aa: CASSYKGAGRTSDTQYF; cdr3_nt: TGTGCCAGCAGCTATAAAGGGGCGGGCCGAACCTCAGATACGCAGTATTTT
v_call: TRBV20-1; clone_size: -; d_call: -; j_call: TRBJ1-4; cdr3_aa: CSGVGSEEKLFF; cdr3_nt: TGCAGTGGGGTGGGGAGTGAGGAAAAACTGTTTTTT
v_call: TRBV19; clone_size: -; d_call: -; j_call: TRBJ2-7; cdr3_aa: CASSLAAGNEQYF; cdr3_nt: TGTGCCAGTAGTCTCGCGGCCGGGAACGAGCAGTACTTC
v_call: TRBV7-8; clone_size: few; d_call: -; j_call: TRBJ1-5; cdr3_aa: CASSFESAYSNQPQHF; cdr3_nt: TGTGCCAGCAGCTTTGAGTCAGCCTATAGCAATCAGCCCCAGCATTTT
v_call: TRBV12-3/TRBV12-4; clone_size: -; d_call: -; j_call: TRBJ1-3; cdr3_aa: CASSLFDVTGNTIYF; cdr3_nt: TGTGCCAGCAGTTTATTTGACGTAACTGGAAACACCATATATTTT
v_call: TRBV29-1; clone_size: -; d_call: TRBD2; j_call: TRBJ2-7; cdr3_aa: CSVEGLAGVNYEQYF; cdr3_nt: TGCAGCGTTGAGGGACTAGCGGGCGTAAATTACGAGCAGTACTTC
v_call: TRBV7-8; clone_size: few; d_call: TRBD1; j_call: TRBJ1-5; cdr3_aa: CASSLAGTEYSNQPQHF; cdr3_nt: TGTGCCAGCAGCTTAGCAGGGACAGAGTATAGCAATCAGCCCCAGCATTTT
v_call: TRBV3-1; clone_size: few; d_call: -; j_call: TRBJ1-2; cdr3_aa: CASSQGGRRDYGYTF; cdr3_nt: TGTGCCAGCAGCCAAGGGGGCAGGAGAGACTATGGCTACACCTTC
v_call: TRBV19; clone_size: few; d_call: TRBD1; j_call: TRBJ2-1; cdr3_aa: CATSLPGTGGIDEQFF; cdr3_nt: TGTGCCACCTCTCTCCCAGGGACAGGGGGTATAGATGAGCAGTTCTTC